This T cell receptor beta chain was obtained from a study of beta chain features in type 1 diabetes (dated by TCRdb to between 2018 and 2020). With regard to the full study: Patients and healthy donors did not differ in mean age, gender distribution, total cell number or subset yield. Regulatory and stem cell-like memory subsets were obtained from only 8 patients and roughly 8 healthy donors, while naive and central memory subsets were obtained from all 30 or so donors. A total of 100 million to 110 million sorted cells were examined across all samples, and a strong correlation was observed between cell number per subset and RNA yield. In the study, TCRB repertoires of sorted circulating CD4+ T cell subsets from recently diagnosed type 1 diabetes patients were compared with those of matched healthy donors. What the work shows at the level of the full study, not this receptor alone: Naive, central memory and regulatory TCRB repertoires appeared to be more similar among patients than among healthy donors. Because cDNA was sequenced instead of genomic DNA, activated cells with high expression could be over-represented, although the groups did not differ in activation or CD3 levels. In all four CD4+ subsets, TCRB CDR3 length was moderately but significantly shorter in type 1 diabetes patients. Shorter templates might be favored by PCR, yet because patient and control samples were amplified and corrected together, any such skew would affect both groups equally. Only small numbers of individuals were included in the HLA sub-analyses, which left unresolved whether HLA type had any influence on TCRB rearrangement. Patients with type 1 diabetes made fewer insertions and deleted more nucleotides at VDJ recombination sites, implying thymic rearrangement abnormalities.

All of the isolated RNA was reverse transcribed with the High Capacity cDNA Reverse Transcription Kit, so expressed TCRB transcripts were sequenced. Deep immunoSEQ sequencing was applied to naive, central memory and regulatory T cell samples, giving an average of about 3.4 million total reads per sample. Sorted cells were lysed in RLT buffer, and RNA was extracted using DNase-treated RNeasy Micro or Mini kits according to cell number. To prevent cross-contamination, every cell subset was processed on its own, while patient and healthy donor samples were processed together. The immunoSEQ multiplex PCR was used to amplify TCRB sequences from cDNA, yielding 87-bp fragments that span the CDR3 region. Sequencing of the amplicons was performed on the Illumina HiSeq platform. Per the authors' processing: Synthetic template baselines were used to correct PCR bias computationally, reads within Hamming distance 2 were collapsed together, and singletons that could not be merged were discarded. Reads were aligned against IMGT to assign V, D and J genes, CDR3 length and insertions or deletions at six rearrangement sites. Within each subset, clonotype counts were normalized to sorted cell number, and only after that were true diversity and Gini coefficients computed with the tcR R package. Repertoire sharing was quantified using the overlap coefficient calculated on TCRB nucleotide sequences. Out-of-frame TCRB sequences from naive cells were analyzed to stand in for the pre-selection repertoire. As stored in TCRdb, this immuneACCESS dataset retains in-frame rearrangements with V and J assigned. A fraction of the clones does not appear; measured against another copy, unresolved V genes explain less than half of the discrepancy, and the remainder lacks a known reason. The DNA was the basis for D and trimming; V, J and clone size are from that table. The sample contains about 700,000 clones, 13% of them found a single time. In total, the top ten clones hold less than 0.025% of the sample.

A single peripheral blood draw of around 120 mL on average was collected from each donor into heparinised tubes. Naive, central memory, regulatory and stem cell-like memory CD4+ T cells were sorted on a BD FACSAria II using a panel including CD45RO, CCR7, CD25, CD127, CD95 and CD27. Purity was above 95% for every sorted population. Right away, PBMCs were isolated by Lymphoprep density gradient centrifugation and were stained directly, with no culture step. Samples were stained and sorted in pairs, with one healthy donor and one patient per experiment, so that batch effects were minimized. This clone has only a few counts. The clone's antigen remains unknown. One base away there is no much larger clone; base qualities are not given. CDR1 and CDR2 were assigned from the germline V gene as MGHRA and YSYEKL. The germline ends are 16 bases apart after V is trimmed by 4 bases and J by 7 bases. The CDR3 spans 15 residues, from the cysteine through the phenylalanine. The CDR3 DNA has 45 bases and is translated from base 1.

The specimen was naive CD4+ T cells from blood. The label giving this sample's cell subset or site can be read as: true naive CD4+ T cells. The TCR sequence derives from a young man with type 1 diabetes. Recombination joined TRBV4-1 with TRBJ2-2, and possibly TRBD1, on 6 matching bases. The DNA sequence is given as TGCGCCAGCAGCCTGTCGGACAGAAGGAGCGGGGAGCTGTTTTTT. It specifies CASSLSDRRSGELFF.